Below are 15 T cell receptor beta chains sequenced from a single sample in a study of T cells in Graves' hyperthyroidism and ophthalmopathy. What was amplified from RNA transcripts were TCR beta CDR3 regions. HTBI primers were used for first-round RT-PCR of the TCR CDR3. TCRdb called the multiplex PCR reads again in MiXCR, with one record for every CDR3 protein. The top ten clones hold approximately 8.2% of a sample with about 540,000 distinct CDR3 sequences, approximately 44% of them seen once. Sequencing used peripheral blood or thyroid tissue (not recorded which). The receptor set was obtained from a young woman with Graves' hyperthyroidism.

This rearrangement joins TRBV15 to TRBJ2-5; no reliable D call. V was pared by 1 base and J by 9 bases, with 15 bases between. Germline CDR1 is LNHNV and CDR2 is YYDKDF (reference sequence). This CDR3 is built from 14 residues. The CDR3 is CATSRGHANQPQYF. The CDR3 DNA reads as TGTGCCACCAGCAGAGGACACGCCAATCAGCCCCAGTACTTC.

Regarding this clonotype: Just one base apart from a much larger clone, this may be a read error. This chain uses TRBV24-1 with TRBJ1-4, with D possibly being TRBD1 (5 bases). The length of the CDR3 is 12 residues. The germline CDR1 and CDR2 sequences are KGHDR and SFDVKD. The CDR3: CASSGSGEKLFF. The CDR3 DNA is TGTGCCAGCAGTGGTTCAGGGGAAAAACTGTTTTTT.

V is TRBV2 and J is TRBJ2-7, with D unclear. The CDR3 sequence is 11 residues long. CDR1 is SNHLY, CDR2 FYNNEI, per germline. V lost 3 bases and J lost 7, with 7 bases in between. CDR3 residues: CASSDFQEQYF. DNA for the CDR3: TGTGCCAGCAGTGACTTCCAGGAGCAGTACTTC. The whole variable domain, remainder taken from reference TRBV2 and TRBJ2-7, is EPEVTQTPSHQVTQMGQEVILRCVPISNHLYFYWYRQILGQKVEFLVSFYNNEISEKSEIFDDQFSVERPDGSNFTLKIRSTKLEDSAMYFCASSDFQEQYFGPGTRLTVT.

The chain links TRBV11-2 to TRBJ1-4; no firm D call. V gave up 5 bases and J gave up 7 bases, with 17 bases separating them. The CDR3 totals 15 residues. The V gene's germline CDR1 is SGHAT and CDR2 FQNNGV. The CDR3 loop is CASSPNRPGVEKLFF. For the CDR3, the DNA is TGTGCCAGCAGCCCCAACCGGCCCGGGGTTGAAAAACTGTTTTTT.

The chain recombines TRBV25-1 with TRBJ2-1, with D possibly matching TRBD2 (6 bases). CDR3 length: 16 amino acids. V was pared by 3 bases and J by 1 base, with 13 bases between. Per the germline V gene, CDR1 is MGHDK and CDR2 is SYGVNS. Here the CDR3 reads CASSDYLAPSYNEQFF. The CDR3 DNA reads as TGTGCCAGCAGTGATTATCTAGCGCCATCCTACAATGAGCAGTTCTTC.

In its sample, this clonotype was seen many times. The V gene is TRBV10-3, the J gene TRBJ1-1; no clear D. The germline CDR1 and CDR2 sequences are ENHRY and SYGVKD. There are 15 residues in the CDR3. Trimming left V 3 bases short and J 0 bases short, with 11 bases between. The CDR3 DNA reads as TGTGCCATCAGTGATCTTCGGACGGTGAACACTGAAGCTTTCTTT. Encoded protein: CAISDLRTVNTEAFF.

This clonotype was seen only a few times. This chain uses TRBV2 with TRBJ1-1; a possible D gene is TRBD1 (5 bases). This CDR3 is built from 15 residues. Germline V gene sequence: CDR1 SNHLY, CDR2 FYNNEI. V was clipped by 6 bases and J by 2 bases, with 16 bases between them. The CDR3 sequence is CASRGRTGSNTEAFF. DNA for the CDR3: TGTGCCAGCAGAGGGAGAACAGGATCCAACACTGAAGCTTTCTTT.

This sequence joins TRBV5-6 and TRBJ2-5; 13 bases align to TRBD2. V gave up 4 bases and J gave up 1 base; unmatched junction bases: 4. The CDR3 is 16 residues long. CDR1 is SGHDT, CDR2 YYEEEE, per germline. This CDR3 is CASSRGLAGLQETQYF. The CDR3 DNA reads TGTGCCAGCAGCCGGGGACTAGCGGGACTCCAAGAGACCCAGTACTTC.

Written as DNA, the CDR3 is TGTGCCAGCAGTTTATCCGGGACAAGGTCCTACGAGCAGTACTTC. Translation: CASSLSGTRSYEQYF. J is TRBJ2-5 and V is TRBV7-6, with D possibly being TRBD1 (6 bases). The J call is in doubt because the DNA end fits TRBJ2-7 better. Per germline, CDR1 SGHVS and CDR2 FNYEAQ. CDR3 length: 15 amino acids.

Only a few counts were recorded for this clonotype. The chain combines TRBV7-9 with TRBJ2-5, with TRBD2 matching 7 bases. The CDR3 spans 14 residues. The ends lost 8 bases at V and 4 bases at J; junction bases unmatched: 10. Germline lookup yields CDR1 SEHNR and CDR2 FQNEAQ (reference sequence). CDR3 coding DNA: TGTGCCAGCCGCGCGGGAGACTGGGGAGAGACCCAGTACTTC. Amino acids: CASRAGDWGETQYF.

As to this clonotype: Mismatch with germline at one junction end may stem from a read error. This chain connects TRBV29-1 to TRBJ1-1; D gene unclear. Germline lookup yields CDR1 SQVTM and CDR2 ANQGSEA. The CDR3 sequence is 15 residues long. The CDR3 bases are TGCAGCGTCCGTAGCGGAGCGTACCAAGAGACTGAAACTTTCTTT. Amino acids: CSVRSGAYQETETFF.

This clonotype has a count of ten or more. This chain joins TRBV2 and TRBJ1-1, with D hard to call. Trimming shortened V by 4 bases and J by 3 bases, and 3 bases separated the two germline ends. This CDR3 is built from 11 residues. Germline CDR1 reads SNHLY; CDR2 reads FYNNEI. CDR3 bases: TGTGCCAGCAGTGCCTACACTGAAGCTTTCTTT. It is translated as CASSAYTEAFF.

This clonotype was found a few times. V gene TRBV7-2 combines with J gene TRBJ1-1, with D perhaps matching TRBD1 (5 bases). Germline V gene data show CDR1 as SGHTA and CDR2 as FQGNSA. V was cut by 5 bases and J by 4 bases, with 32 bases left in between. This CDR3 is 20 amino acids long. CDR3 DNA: TGTGCCAGCAGCCTCCCTACCGGGGATGACAGATTCCGGTTCGGCACTGAAGCTTTCTTT. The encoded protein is CASSLPTGDDRFRFGTEAFF.

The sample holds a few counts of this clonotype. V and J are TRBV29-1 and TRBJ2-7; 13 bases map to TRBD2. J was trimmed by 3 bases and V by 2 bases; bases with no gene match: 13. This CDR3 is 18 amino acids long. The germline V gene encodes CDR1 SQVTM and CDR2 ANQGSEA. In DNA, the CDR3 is TGCAGCGTTGAATTGGTGTGGACTAGCGGGAGAGTAAACTACGAGCAGTACTTC. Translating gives CSVELVWTSGRVNYEQYF.

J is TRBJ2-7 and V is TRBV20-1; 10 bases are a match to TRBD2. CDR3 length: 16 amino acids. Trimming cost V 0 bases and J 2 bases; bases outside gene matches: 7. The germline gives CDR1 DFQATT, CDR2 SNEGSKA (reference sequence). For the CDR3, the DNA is TGCAGTGCTAGAGATCTAAGGCTAGCGGGAGCCTACGAGCAGTACTTC. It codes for CSARDLRLAGAYEQYF.